The 29 T cell receptor beta chains given below trace back to one sample, sequenced in a study of beta chain features in type 1 diabetes (dated by TCRdb to between 2017 and 2018). Their target antigens are unknown. Here is what the overall study found, with its caveats: Type 1 diabetes patients showed a moderate but significant shortening of TCRB CDR3 length in all four CD4+ subsets.

Libraries were built with the immunoSEQ multiplex PCR assay. All of the isolated RNA was reverse transcribed with the High Capacity cDNA Reverse Transcription Kit, so expressed TCRB transcripts were sequenced. The table was pulled from immuneACCESS by TCRdb, which kept in-frame rearrangements only. Such tables lose some clones; where checked, under half of the loss comes from unresolved V genes, and the rest has no known cause. The sample includes about 180,000 clones, with about 8% observed a single time. Roughly 1% of the sample is in the top ten clones. Input material: central memory CD4+ T cells from blood. The source is a woman aged 40 to 49 with type 1 diabetes.

This clone occurred a few times. CDR3 sequence (DNA): TGTGCCAGCAGTGTGAAGGAGGGCTACACCTTC. Translated: CASSVKEGYTF. V and J are TRBV28 and TRBJ1-2, with no clear D. Germline CDR1 reads MDHEN; CDR2 reads SYDVKM. The V and J ends lost 5 bases and 8 bases respectively, with 9 bases between them. The CDR3 runs to 11 residues.

The V and J genes are TRBV28 and TRBJ1-1; tentative D call: TRBD1 (5 bases). V was pared by 5 bases and J by 6 bases, with 10 bases between. CDR1 and CDR2 (germline): MDHEN, SYDVKM. The CDR3 length is 12 residues. CDR3 loop: CASSDPGAEAFF. As DNA, the CDR3 is TGTGCCAGCAGTGATCCGGGGGCTGAAGCTTTCTTT.

This clone was picked up a small number of times. The chain links TRBV4-2 to TRBJ2-5; 9 bases are shared with TRBD1. The length of the CDR3 is 16 residues. The germline CDR1 and CDR2 sequences are LGHNA and YNFKEQ. V shed 4 bases, J shed 1 base, and the junction held 7 bases outside the gene matches. The CDR3 protein is CASSLNGQGPQETQYF. The CDR3 DNA follows: TGTGCCAGCAGCCTTAATGGACAGGGGCCCCAAGAGACCCAGTACTTC.

This clone was observed at least ten times. The CDR3 bases are TGTGCCAGTAGTATAAGGTTTGGAGGAGATACGCAGTATTTT. It yields the protein CASSIRFGGDTQYF. This chain connects TRBV19 to TRBJ2-3; D perhaps matches TRBD2 (5 bases). V was shortened by 2 bases and J by 5 bases, with 11 bases between the two germline ends. This CDR3 comprises 14 residues. Germline CDR1 and CDR2: LNHDA and SQIVND (reference sequence).

The gene calls are TRBV6-5 and TRBJ2-7; 9 bases line up with TRBD2. The CDR3 is 15 residues long. Trimming removed 4 bases from V and 1 base from J; junction bases left unmatched: 5. Germline assignment: CDR1 MNHEY and CDR2 SVGAGI. CDR3 amino acids: CASSWQTSGSYEQYF. For the CDR3, the DNA is TGTGCCAGCAGTTGGCAGACTAGCGGTTCCTACGAGCAGTACTTC.

In its sample, this clone was seen a few times. This sequence joins TRBV6-5 and TRBJ1-1; D is undetermined. The CDR3 covers 14 residues. The germline V and J ends were trimmed by 0 bases and 4 bases, with 9 bases remaining between them. CDR1 and CDR2 (germline): MNHEY, SVGAGI. CDR3 in amino acids: CASSYSIVGTEAFF. CDR3 in DNA: TGTGCCAGCAGTTACTCGATAGTTGGCACTGAAGCTTTCTTT.

This clone was counted between two and nine times. The chain couples TRBV5-1 to TRBJ2-3; 8 bases are shared with TRBD1. This CDR3 has 13 amino acids. J was trimmed by 4 bases and V by 7 bases; bases with no gene match: 5. Germline V gives CDR1 SGHRS, CDR2 YFSETQ. This CDR3 is CASGPGGPDTQYF. The CDR3 coding sequence is TGCGCCAGCGGTCCAGGGGGCCCAGATACGCAGTATTTT.

This sequence joins TRBV5-4 and TRBJ2-1, with TRBD2 matching 8 bases. With 5 bases clipped from V and 3 bases from J, the junction kept 16 bases outside the gene matches. Germline loops: CDR1 SGHNT, CDR2 YYREEE (reference sequence). The CDR3 is 18 amino acids. The CDR3, as DNA: TGTGCCAGCAGTTCCCGGGCGGGAGGACTAGTGGGCTACAATGAGCAGTTCTTC. This gives the protein CASSSRAGGLVGYNEQFF. The entire variable domain, with the rest obtained from reference TRBV5-4 and TRBJ2-1, is as follows: ETGVTQSPTHLIKTRGQQVTLRCSSQSGHNTVSWYQQALGQGPQFIFQYYREEENGRGNFPPRFSGLQFPNYSSELNVNALELDDSALYLCASSSRAGGLVGYNEQFFGPGTRLTVL.

This clone has more than one count but fewer than ten. The chain links TRBV28 to TRBJ2-1; TRBD1 might be the D (6 bases). Trimming pared 8 bases from V and 3 bases from J, leaving 14 bases between. CDR1 MDHEN and CDR2 SYDVKM come from the germline V gene. The CDR3 covers 14 residues. CDR3 sequence reads: CASLTGNIYNEQFF. As DNA, the CDR3 is TGTGCCAGCCTGACAGGAAATATCTACAATGAGCAGTTCTTC.

There are a few counts of this clone. This rearrangement joins TRBV15 to TRBJ2-4, with 8 bases matching TRBD1. V trimming: 4 bases; J trimming: 7 bases; junction bases outside the gene matches: 15. This CDR3 comprises 17 residues. CDR1 is LNHNV, CDR2 YYDKDF, per germline (reference sequence). CDR3 protein: CATSTGRAGGYGNIQYF. In DNA form, the CDR3 reads TGTGCCACCAGCACGGGAAGGGCAGGGGGCTACGGGAACATTCAGTACTTC.

This clone was detected many times. This chain links TRBV5-1 with TRBJ2-3, with D possibly TRBD1 on 6 matching bases. V dropped 4 bases and J dropped 4 bases, with 13 bases sitting between them. The CDR3 totals 14 residues. Germline V CDR1 and CDR2: SGHRS, YFSETQ. This CDR3 is CASSLDSGSDTQYF. The CDR3, as DNA: TGCGCCAGCAGCCTGGACAGTGGTTCAGATACGCAGTATTTT. Full variable domain (remainder filled in from reference TRBV5-1 and TRBJ2-3): KAGVTQTPRYLIKTRGQQVTLSCSPISGHRSVSWYQQTPGQGLQFLFEYFSETQRNKGNFPGRFSGRQFSNSRSEMNVSTLELGDSALYLCASSLDSGSDTQYFGPGTRLTVL.

The V and J genes are TRBV2 and TRBJ1-1; D unclear. CDR3 length: 13 amino acids. CDR1 and CDR2 from the germline V gene are SNHLY and FYNNEI. Trimming cost V 7 bases and J 1 base, with 10 bases left between them. DNA for the CDR3: TGTGCCAGCAACTATGTACAGAACACTGAAGCTTTCTTT. Protein product: CASNYVQNTEAFF. Full variable domain (rest looked up from reference TRBV2 and TRBJ1-1): EPEVTQTPSHQVTQMGQEVILRCVPISNHLYFYWYRQILGQKVEFLVSFYNNEISEKSEIFDDQFSVERPDGSNFTLKIRSTKLEDSAMYFCASNYVQNTEAFFGQGTRLTVV.

This clone was picked up a small number of times. The sample contains more than one DNA sequence encoding this CDR3. J is TRBJ2-6 and V is TRBV11-2, with D hard to call. The CDR3 totals 15 residues. CDR1 and CDR2 from the germline V gene are SGHAT and FQNNGV. V was shortened by 0 bases and J by 0 bases, with 3 bases between the two germline ends. CDR3 in amino acids: CASSLDSSGANVLTF. CDR3 DNA: TGTGCCAGCAGCTTAGACAGCTCTGGGGCCAACGTCCTGACTTTC.

The chain joins TRBV11-2 to TRBJ2-1, with D perhaps matching TRBD1 (6 bases). The germline V and J ends were trimmed by 5 bases and 8 bases, with 16 bases remaining between them. CDR1 is SGHAT and CDR2 is FQNNGV in the germline V gene. The CDR3 loop spans 14 amino acids. As DNA, the CDR3 is TGTGCCAGCAGCGACAAAGGGGGAATGTATGAGCAGTTCTTC. Translation gives CASSDKGGMYEQFF. Variable domain in full (rest from reference TRBV11-2 and TRBJ2-1): EAGVAQSPRYKIIEKRQSVAFWCNPISGHATLYWYQQILGQGPKLLIQFQNNGVVDDSQLPKDRFSAERLKGVDSTLKIQPAKLEDSAVYLCASSDKGGMYEQFFGPGTRLTVL.

This clone was found a few times. This chain links TRBV2 with TRBJ2-5; D might be TRBD1 (7 bases). The CDR3 runs 14 residues. V lost 4 bases, J lost 1 base, and 10 bases lay in between. The germline V gene encodes CDR1 SNHLY and CDR2 FYNNEI. CDR3 sequence: CASSVQGGQETQYF. The CDR3 DNA reads as TGTGCCAGCAGTGTCCAGGGGGGCCAAGAGACCCAGTACTTC.

This clone has only a few counts. The CDR3 sequence is CASSEPGQLNTEAFF. The CDR3 DNA sequence: TGTGCCAGCAGTGAACCCGGACAGTTGAACACTGAAGCTTTCTTT. This chain connects TRBV6-1 to TRBJ1-1, with D perhaps matching TRBD1 (6 bases). Between the trimmed V and J ends, which lost 2 bases and 0 bases, there was a span of 10 bases. This CDR3 comprises 15 residues. Germline V gene data show CDR1 as MNHNS and CDR2 as SASEGT.

Many counts were recorded for this clone. Other DNA sequences in this sample translate to the same CDR3. This chain connects TRBV2 to TRBJ2-2; TRBD1 matches at 9 bases. V gave up 5 bases and J gave up 1 base; unmatched junction bases: 2. From germline, CDR1 is SNHLY and CDR2 FYNNEI. This CDR3 contains 15 residues. Here the CDR3 DNA reads TGTGCCAGCAGTCGACAGGGGGGGAACACCGGGGAGCTGTTTTTT. It is translated as CASSRQGGNTGELFF.

This sequence joins TRBV5-1 and TRBJ2-7; 7 bases match TRBD1. The J segment lost 2 bases and the V segment lost 1 base, leaving 6 bases of the junction unmatched. Looked up from germline, CDR1 is SGHRS and CDR2 is YFSETQ. The CDR3 contains 15 residues. The CDR3 bases are TGCGCCAGCAGCTTGAGGGACAGCCCTGCCTACGAGCAGTACTTC. Protein product: CASSLRDSPAYEQYF. Supplemented by reference TRBV5-1 and TRBJ2-7, the full variable domain reads KAGVTQTPRYLIKTRGQQVTLSCSPISGHRSVSWYQQTPGQGLQFLFEYFSETQRNKGNFPGRFSGRQFSNSRSEMNVSTLELGDSALYLCASSLRDSPAYEQYFGPGTRLTVT.

This clone was observed many times. V and J are TRBV11-3 and TRBJ2-1, with D perhaps TRBD1 (6 bases). The CDR3 covers 14 residues. Per the germline V gene, CDR1 is SGHNT and CDR2 is YENEEA. V gave up 5 bases and J gave up 5 bases, with 13 bases separating them. CDR3 amino acids: CASSHGDTNNEQFF. Written as DNA, the CDR3 is TGTGCCAGCAGCCATGGGGACACCAACAATGAGCAGTTCTTC.

This clone was seen a handful of times. The genes are TRBV2 and TRBJ2-2, with unresolved D. V gave up 7 bases and J gave up 2 bases, with 11 bases separating them. The CDR3 extends over 14 amino acids. Germline CDR1 is SNHLY and CDR2 is FYNNEI. CDR3: CASTGSSNTGELFF. CDR3 nucleotides: TGTGCCAGCACAGGTTCCTCAAACACCGGGGAGCTGTTTTTT.

This clone came up many times. This chain links TRBV28 with TRBJ2-7, with 10 bases fitting TRBD1. The V gene end was trimmed by 4 bases and the J gene end by 2 bases; junction bases not matched to a gene: 2. This CDR3 spans 14 amino acids. The germline gives CDR1 MDHEN, CDR2 SYDVKM. In DNA form, the CDR3 reads TGTGCCAGCAGTTCTGGGACAGGGGCCTACGAGCAGTACTTC. Translating it yields CASSSGTGAYEQYF. The full variable domain, with the rest looked up from reference TRBV28 and TRBJ2-7, is DVKVTQSSRYLVKRTGEKVFLECVQDMDHENMFWYRQDPGLGLRLIYFSYDVKMKEKGDIPEGYSVSREKKERFSLILESASTNQTSMYLCASSSGTGAYEQYFGPGTRLTVT.

This clone came up a few times. The chain carries TRBV2 and TRBJ1-3; possibly TRBD1 for D (5 bases). Deletions cut 6 bases from V and 4 bases from J, with 7 bases between. Germline CDR1 and CDR2: SNHLY and FYNNEI. This CDR3 is built from 12 residues. In nucleotides, the CDR3 is TGTGCCAGCAGGACAGAAGGAAACACCATATATTTT. It translates to CASRTEGNTIYF.

This clone has more than one count but fewer than ten. V usage is TRBV9 and J usage is TRBJ2-1; perhaps TRBD2 as D (6 bases). Germline-derived CDR1 and CDR2 are SGDLS and YYNGEE. Trimming stripped 0 bases from V and 7 bases from J, with 23 bases between. This CDR3 region has 18 residues. This chain's CDR3 is CASSVGNSGGPGRNEQFF. The DNA of the CDR3 is TGTGCCAGCAGCGTAGGGAATAGCGGAGGCCCGGGGCGGAATGAGCAGTTCTTC.

The rearrangement joins TRBV7-8 to TRBJ2-7; 9 bases align to TRBD1. V was clipped by 5 bases and J by 6 bases; unmatched bases: 11. The CDR3 is made up of 15 amino acids. The germline CDR1 and CDR2 sequences are SGHVS and FQNEAQ. CDR3 sequence (DNA): TGTGCCAGCAGCCCGCAGGGGACAGGGAACTTCGAGCAGTACTTC. Amino acids: CASSPQGTGNFEQYF.

The chain has TRBV28 and TRBJ2-7; D may be TRBD1 (6 bases). This CDR3 contains 14 residues. V was trimmed by 2 bases and J by 3 bases, leaving 11 bases between them. Germline lookup yields CDR1 MDHEN and CDR2 SYDVKM. The CDR3 sequence is CASSLGTHDYEQYF. DNA for the CDR3: TGTGCCAGCAGTTTAGGGACACACGACTACGAGCAGTACTTC. Variable domain in full (rest from reference TRBV28 and TRBJ2-7): DVKVTQSSRYLVKRTGEKVFLECVQDMDHENMFWYRQDPGLGLRLIYFSYDVKMKEKGDIPEGYSVSREKKERFSLILESASTNQTSMYLCASSLGTHDYEQYFGPGTRLTVT.

The table lists this clone with many counts. This chain connects TRBV30 to TRBJ2-1, with D perhaps TRBD2 (5 bases). The V end lost 5 bases, the J end lost 5 bases, and 19 bases lay between the germline ends. CDR3 length: 15 residues. From germline, CDR1 is GTSNPN and CDR2 SVGIG (reference sequence). CDR3 in amino acids: CAWGHLGARNNEQFF. In DNA, the CDR3 is TGTGCCTGGGGCCATCTGGGAGCCCGAAACAATGAGCAGTTCTTC.

This clone was picked up a small number of times. In DNA, the CDR3 is TGTGCCAGCAGCTTAGAGACACCGTATGGCTACACCTTC. Its translation: CASSLETPYGYTF. This rearrangement joins TRBV7-9 to TRBJ1-2; D gene uncertain. The germline gives CDR1 SEHNR, CDR2 FQNEAQ (reference sequence). The CDR3 sequence is 13 residues long. V was shortened by 1 base and J by 5 bases, with 8 bases between the two germline ends.

The rearrangement uses TRBV7-2 and TRBJ2-5, with 13 bases that match TRBD2. The CDR3 is 19 residues long. With 5 bases clipped from V and 4 bases from J, the junction kept 16 bases outside the gene matches. Germline values: CDR1 SGHTA, CDR2 FQGNSA. The DNA for the CDR3 is TGTGCCAGCAGCCTTTCCCTGGGGACTAGCGGGGCTGGGGTAGAGACCCAGTACTTC. This translates into CASSLSLGTSGAGVETQYF. Supplemented by reference TRBV7-2 and TRBJ2-5, the full variable domain reads GAGVSQSPSNKVTEKGKDVELRCDPISGHTALYWYRQSLGQGLEFLIYFQGNSAPDKSGLPSDRFSAERTGGSVSTLTIQRTQQEDSAVYLCASSLSLGTSGAGVETQYFGPGTRLLVL.

This clone appeared a few times. This chain joins TRBV5-1 and TRBJ1-1, with TRBD1 matching 9 bases. This CDR3 is built from 14 residues. The germline CDR1 and CDR2 sequences are SGHRS and YFSETQ. Trimming took 3 bases from V and 6 from J; bases not matched to a gene: 6. The chain's CDR3 is CASSSGQGYPEAFF. DNA for the CDR3: TGCGCCAGCAGCTCGGGACAGGGTTACCCTGAAGCTTTCTTT.